Included here is one TCR beta chain sequence, with context. The specificity of this receptor is unknown. No base quality information exists; no much larger clone differs at one position. The junction shows trimming of 5 bases on V and 2 bases on J, and the gene matches do not reach 8 bases of it. The germline V gene (reference sequence) gives CDR1 as DFQATT and CDR2 as SNEGSKA. Counted from cysteine to phenylalanine, this CDR3 has 15 amino acids. The retained sequence is limited to the CDR3, 45 bases, with the frame set at the first base. The data stem from a study of metastatic and nonmetastatic thyroid tumors (dated by TCRdb to 2018 to 2021). For the study in its entirety: For patients with malignant and with benign thyroid disease, the researchers compared repertoires between peripheral blood samples and tumor or nodule tissue samples. Broader findings and caveats from the paper: TCR beta diversity was reported as significantly higher in malignant tumors than in benign nodules, in both blood and tumor samples.

No patient had received any treatment before thyroid surgery. Using T-cell receptor beta sequencing, the researchers looked back retrospectively at clinical samples from patients, gathered between about 2012 and 2018. Libraries came from PCR. TCRdb names Illumina HiSeq 4000 as the instrument used. The TCR beta-chain CDR3 region of each patient was profiled by high-throughput sequencing. The authors processed their data as follows. A classifier to discriminate distant-metastatic papillary thyroid cancer patients was built from CDR3 differences across clinicopathological groups. The Shannon index was used to assess repertoire diversity, and the Morisita-Horn index was used to assess tumor-blood repertoire similarity. TCRdb applied fastp at Q25 and MiXCR to the public reads, then kept only in-frame beta chains. The V and J calls reflect TCRdb's pipeline rather than the authors' work. The sample table records approximately 58,000 clones; around 20% of these occur just once. The top ten clones comprise 4% to 5% of the sample.

The sample comprised blood. This clonotype was sampled from a female donor with papillary thyroid cancer or a benign thyroid nodule (not recorded which). Some clones in this sample may be carry-over from other donors' samples. The rearranged segments are TRBV20-1 and TRBJ2-7; 11 central nucleotides agree with TRBD2. The nucleotide sequence is given as TGCAGTGCTCGGGGACTAGCGGTACATGCCTACGAGCAGTACTTC. Its translation is CSARGLAVHAYEQYF.